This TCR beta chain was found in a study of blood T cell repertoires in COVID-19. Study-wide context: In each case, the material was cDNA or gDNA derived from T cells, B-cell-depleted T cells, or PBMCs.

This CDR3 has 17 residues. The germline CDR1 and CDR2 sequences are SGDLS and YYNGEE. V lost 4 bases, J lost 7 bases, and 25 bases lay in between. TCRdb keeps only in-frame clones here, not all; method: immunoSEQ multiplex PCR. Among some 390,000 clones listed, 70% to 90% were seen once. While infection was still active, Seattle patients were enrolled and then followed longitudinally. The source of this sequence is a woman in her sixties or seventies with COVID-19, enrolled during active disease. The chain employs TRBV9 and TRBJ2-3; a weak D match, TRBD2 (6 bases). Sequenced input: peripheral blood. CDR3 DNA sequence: TGTGCCAGCAGCCCCGGAGGTAGGGGCCGCGCGGGGAATACGCAGTATTTT. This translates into CASSPGGRGRAGNTQYF.